This T cell receptor (beta chain) was sequenced during a study of shared clonotypes between healthy human individuals. Donors were healthy HIV-negative adults without recently reported acute infections or vaccinations. In the case of this clone: The antigen is undetermined.

Authors' analysis steps: Junction-only sequences produced by ImmunoSEQ had no quality scores, so filtering differed. The table came from immunoSEQ multiplex PCR; TCRdb's copy has only in-frame clones and leaves some out. The D gene and trimming were derived from the DNA, and the V and J assignments and clone size from that table. Among roughly 650,000 clones listed, around 97% were seen once. CDR1 is SGHRS, CDR2 YFSETQ, per germline. The CDR3 consists of 14 residues. V was clipped by 0 bases and J by 4 bases; unmatched bases: 3. Findings and caveats of the study: Despite large depth, sorted-subset datasets appeared incompletely sequenced.

The sequenced sample was naive CD4+ T cells sorted from blood. Subset specified: CD45RA+ positively selected. The rearrangement uses TRBV5-1 and TRBJ1-2; TRBD1 aligns across 7 bases. The source of this sequence is a woman younger than 45 in good health. The CDR3 bases are TGCGCCAGCAGCTTGGCCCAGGGGGTCTATGGCTACACCTTC. Protein product: CASSLAQGVYGYTF.